The clone carrying this T cell receptor beta chain has a handful of counts. Its ends do not fully match the called genes, so a read error is possible. These data originate in a study of T cells in Graves' hyperthyroidism and ophthalmopathy. Authors of the study amplified TCR beta CDR3 regions from RNA transcripts. The HTBI set primed first-round TCR CDR3 RT-PCR. A single record per CDR3 protein comes from TCRdb applying MiXCR to the multiplex PCR reads. The sample lists under 350,000 distinct CDR3 sequences, 15% to 20% occurring once. The CDR3 contains 13 residues. Germline assignment: CDR1 MNHEY and CDR2 SVGEGT. Clinicians diagnosed patients from clinical symptoms, serum thyroxine and TRAb, thyroid ultrasound and orbital computed tomography.

The sample taken for sequencing was blood. This rearrangement joins TRBV6-2 or TRBV6-3 to TRBJ1-5; D perhaps matches TRBD1 (6 bases). The receptor's source is a woman in her sixties or seventies with Graves' ophthalmopathy. CDR3 sequence: CASSYYYRATQHF. The CDR3 nucleotides read TGTGCCAGCAGCTACTACTACAGGGCGACCCAGCATTTT.